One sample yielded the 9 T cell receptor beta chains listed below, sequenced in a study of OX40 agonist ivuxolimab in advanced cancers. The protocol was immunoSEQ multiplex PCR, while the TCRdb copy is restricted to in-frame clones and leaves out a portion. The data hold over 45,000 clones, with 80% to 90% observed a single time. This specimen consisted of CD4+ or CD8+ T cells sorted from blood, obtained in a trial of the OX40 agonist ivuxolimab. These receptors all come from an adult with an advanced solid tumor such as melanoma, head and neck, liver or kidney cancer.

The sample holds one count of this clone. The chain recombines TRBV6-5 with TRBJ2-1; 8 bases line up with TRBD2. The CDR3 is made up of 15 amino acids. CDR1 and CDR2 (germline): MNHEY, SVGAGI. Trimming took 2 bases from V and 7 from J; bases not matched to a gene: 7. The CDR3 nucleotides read TGTGCCAGCAGTTACCATAGCGGGACGGGGAATGAGCAGTTCTTC. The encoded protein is CASSYHSGTGNEQFF.

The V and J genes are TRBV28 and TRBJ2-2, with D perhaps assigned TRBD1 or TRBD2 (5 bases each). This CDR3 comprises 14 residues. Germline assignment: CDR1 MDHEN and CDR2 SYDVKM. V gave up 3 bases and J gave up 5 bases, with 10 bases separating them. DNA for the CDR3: TGTGCCAGCAGTTTTATTGAGGGGACCGGGGAGCTGTTTTTT. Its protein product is CASSFIEGTGELFF. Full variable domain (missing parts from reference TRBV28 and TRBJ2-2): DVKVTQSSRYLVKRTGEKVFLECVQDMDHENMFWYRQDPGLGLRLIYFSYDVKMKEKGDIPEGYSVSREKKERFSLILESASTNQTSMYLCASSFIEGTGELFFGEGSRLTVL.

This chain's CDR3 is CASSGPQHTNNEQFF. CDR3 bases: TGTGCCAGCAGCGGCCCCCAGCATACAAACAATGAGCAGTTCTTC. The chain is built from TRBV11-2 and TRBJ2-1; D is unclear. Trimming stripped 5 bases from V and 5 bases from J, with 16 bases between. The germline V gene has CDR1 SGHAT and CDR2 FQNNGV. There are 15 residues in the CDR3.

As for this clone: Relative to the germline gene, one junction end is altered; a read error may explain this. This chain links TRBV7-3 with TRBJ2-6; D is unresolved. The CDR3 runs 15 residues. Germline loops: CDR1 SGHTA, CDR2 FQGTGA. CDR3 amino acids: CASSAKEDAYKVGPF. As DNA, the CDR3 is TGTGCCAGCAGCGCCAAAGAAGACGCTTACAAAGTCGGGCCATTC.

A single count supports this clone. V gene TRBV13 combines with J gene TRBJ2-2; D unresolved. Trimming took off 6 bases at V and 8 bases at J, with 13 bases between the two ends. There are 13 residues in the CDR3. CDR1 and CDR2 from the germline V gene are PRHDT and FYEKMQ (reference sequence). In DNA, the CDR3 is TGTGCCAGCAGTACGACTGCGGATGGGGAGCTGTTTTTT. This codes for CASSTTADGELFF. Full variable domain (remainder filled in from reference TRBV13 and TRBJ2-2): AAGVIQSPRHLIKEKRETATLKCYPIPRHDTVYWYQQGPGQDPQFLISFYEKMQSDKGSIPDRFSAQQFSDYHSELNMSSLELGDSALYFCASSTTADGELFFGEGSRLTVL.

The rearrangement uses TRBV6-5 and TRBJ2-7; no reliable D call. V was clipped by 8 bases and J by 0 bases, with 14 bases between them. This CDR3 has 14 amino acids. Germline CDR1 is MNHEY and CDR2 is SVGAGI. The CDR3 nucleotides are TGTGCCAGCTCCCTGTCGGCCAGCTCCTACGAGCAGTACTTC. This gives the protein CASSLSASSYEQYF.

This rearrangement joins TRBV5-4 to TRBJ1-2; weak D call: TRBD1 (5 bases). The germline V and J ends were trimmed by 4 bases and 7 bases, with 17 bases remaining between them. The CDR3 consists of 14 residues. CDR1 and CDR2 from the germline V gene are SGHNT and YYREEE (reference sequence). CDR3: CASSAPQERGGYTF. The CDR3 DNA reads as TGTGCCAGCAGCGCACCACAGGAGCGAGGTGGCTACACCTTC.

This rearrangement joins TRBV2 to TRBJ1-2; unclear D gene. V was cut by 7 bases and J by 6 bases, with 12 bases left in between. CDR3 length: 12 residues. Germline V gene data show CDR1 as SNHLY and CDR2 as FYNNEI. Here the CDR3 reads CASMLRVDGYTF. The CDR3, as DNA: TGTGCCAGCATGTTGCGCGTTGATGGCTACACCTTC.

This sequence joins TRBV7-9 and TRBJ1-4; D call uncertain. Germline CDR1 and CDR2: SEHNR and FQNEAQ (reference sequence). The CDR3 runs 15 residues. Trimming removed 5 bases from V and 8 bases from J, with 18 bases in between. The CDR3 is CASSPSSGLDEKLFF. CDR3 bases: TGTGCCAGCAGCCCCTCCTCCGGGCTGGACGAAAAACTGTTTTTT.